This T cell receptor beta chain was captured by sequencing in a study of cytomegalovirus exposure and HLA in healthy donors. This CDR3 is built from 15 residues. With 0 bases removed from V and 7 bases from J, the gap between germline ends came to 13 bases. Germline V gene data show CDR1 as SEHNR and CDR2 as FQNEAQ (reference sequence). The study ran its PCR with 60 Vbeta and 13 Jbeta primers. The table came from immunoSEQ multiplex PCR; TCRdb's copy has only in-frame clones and leaves some out. The table has approximately 160,000 clones, around 77% seen once. V usage is TRBV7-9 and J usage is TRBJ2-1; no reliable D call. The source material was PBMCs. The sequence came from a woman aged 25-40 years in good health and CMV-seronegative. This CDR3 reads CASSLAGRFGNEQFF. As DNA, the CDR3 is TGTGCCAGCAGCTTAGCGGGTAGGTTCGGGAATGAGCAGTTCTTC.